This passage covers 10 T cell receptor beta chains from one sample sequenced in a study of T cell changes during pregnancy in multiple sclerosis. Measured with immunoSEQ multiplex PCR; TCRdb has only the in-frame clones, and not every one. The sample holds about 64,000 clones, 92% seen once. Specimen: peripheral blood, collected in the second trimester of pregnancy. These receptors came from a female donor with multiple sclerosis, enrolled in a pregnancy study.

The V call is TRBV7-6, the J call TRBJ2-3; 8 bases are a match to TRBD2. The J segment lost 3 bases and the V segment lost 0 bases, leaving 14 bases of the junction unmatched. CDR1 is SGHVS, CDR2 FNYEAQ, per germline. The CDR3 loop spans 19 amino acids. The CDR3 spells CASSLAVTSAAKPTDTQYF. CDR3 coding DNA: TGTGCCAGCAGCTTAGCCGTGACTAGCGCCGCGAAACCGACAGATACGCAGTATTTT.

This chain uses TRBV5-1 with TRBJ2-1; 8 bases are a match to TRBD1. The CDR3 sequence is 16 residues long. Germline lookup yields CDR1 SGHRS and CDR2 YFSETQ. The V gene end was trimmed by 6 bases and the J gene end by 5 bases; junction bases not matched to a gene: 13. The DNA of the CDR3 is TGCGCCAGCACGCGCCTCCAGGGGGCGGCGGACAATGAGCAGTTCTTC. Translated: CASTRLQGAADNEQFF.

This chain joins TRBV5-1 and TRBJ2-5; 8 bases fit TRBD1. Germline assignment: CDR1 SGHRS and CDR2 YFSETQ. V lost 6 bases to trimming and J lost 4 bases; unmatched junction nucleotides: 5. The CDR3 has 13 residues. CDR3 bases: TGCGCCAGCACACCCGGACAGGGAGAGACCCAGTACTTC. Translation gives CASTPGQGETQYF.

This clone has just one count. V is TRBV19 and J is TRBJ1-1, with 8 nucleotides matching TRBD1. The CDR3 covers 15 residues. With 6 bases clipped from V and 0 bases from J, the junction kept 6 bases outside the gene matches. Germline V CDR1 and CDR2: LNHDA, SQIVND (reference sequence). CDR3 DNA sequence: TGTGCCAGTAGACCCTTGGGACAGGTGAACACTGAAGCTTTCTTT. This translates into CASRPLGQVNTEAFF.

The chain combines TRBV5-1 with TRBJ1-2, with 7 bases fitting TRBD1. CDR1 SGHRS and CDR2 YFSETQ come from the germline V gene. The length of the CDR3 is 15 residues. V lost 4 bases and J lost 4; bases outside the gene matches: 10. The CDR3 region is CASSQGLGQIYGYTF. CDR3 coding DNA: TGCGCCAGCAGCCAGGGCCTGGGACAGATCTATGGCTACACCTTC.

This clone was detected a few times. The V call is TRBV4-1, the J call TRBJ1-4, with a possible D match to TRBD1 (6 bases). V shed 1 base and J shed 6 bases, with 12 bases lying between them. From germline, CDR1 is MGHRA and CDR2 YSYEKL. The CDR3 extends over 15 amino acids. The CDR3 loop reads CASSQGRAGDEKLFF. CDR3 bases: TGCGCCAGCAGCCAAGGTAGAGCAGGGGATGAAAAACTGTTTTTT.

The chain joins TRBV4-1 to TRBJ1-5, with a possible D match to TRBD1 (5 bases). Trimming took off 0 bases at V and 7 bases at J, with 22 bases between the two ends. The CDR3 has 18 amino acids. Germline CDR1 is MGHRA and CDR2 is YSYEKL. CDR3 nucleotides: TGCGCCAGCAGCCAAGATTCTGCAGGGCTAACGAGGAGACAGCCCCAGCATTTT. Translation gives CASSQDSAGLTRRQPQHF.

This chain links TRBV28 with TRBJ2-5; D may be TRBD1 (5 bases). Germline assignment: CDR1 MDHEN and CDR2 SYDVKM. V lost 2 bases to trimming and J lost 5 bases, with 18 bases between them. The length of the CDR3 is 16 residues. CDR3: CASSLTRGRVYETQYF. The CDR3 DNA sequence: TGTGCCAGCAGTTTAACGAGAGGCAGGGTTTACGAGACCCAGTACTTC.

The chain is built from TRBV6-5 and TRBJ2-1; D is ambiguous. Germline V gene sequence: CDR1 MNHEY, CDR2 SVGAGI. Between the trimmed V and J ends, which lost 6 bases and 4 bases, there was a span of 10 bases. The CDR3 loop spans 13 amino acids. DNA for the CDR3: TGTGCCAGCAGGACCGACTCATACAATGAGCAGTTCTTC. Its protein product is CASRTDSYNEQFF.

DNA for the CDR3: TGTGCCAGCAGCCAAGACCCGAGCGCCTACGAGCAGTACTTC. Translating gives CASSQDPSAYEQYF. The V call is TRBV5-5, the J call TRBJ2-7, with D unresolved. The CDR3 is 14 residues long. V lost 4 bases and J lost 2, with 13 bases in between. The germline gives CDR1 SGHKS, CDR2 YYEKEE (reference sequence).